The T cell receptor beta chain described here comes from a study of CD8 T cells in Susac syndrome. Across the whole study: At the time their blood was drawn, patients with Susac syndrome were either therapy-naive, on corticosteroids (with some of them also receiving intravenous immunoglobulin), or on intravenous immunoglobulin alone.

Germline CDR1 is SQVTM and CDR2 is ANQGSEA. V was trimmed by 6 bases and J by 2 bases, leaving 10 bases between them. The CDR3 is 13 residues long. A quantity of roughly 0.5 to 1 ug RNA underwent reverse transcription using random hexamers. TCRdb passed the immunoSEQ multiplex PCR reads through MiXCR, listing each CDR3 protein once. The sample contains approximately 190,000 distinct CDR3 sequences, around 95% of which appear only once. CD8+ and CD4+ T cells circulating in blood were sequenced for TCR beta. All included Susac syndrome patients satisfied recently defined diagnostic criteria for definite or probable disease.

The chain recombines TRBV29-1 with TRBJ2-2; D possibly matches TRBD1 or TRBD2 (5 bases each). This TCR was sampled from a human donor with Susac syndrome. Material for sequencing was CD4+ T cells from PBMCs. The CDR3 DNA sequence: TGCAGCGTCTGGGACCGTAACACCGGGGAGCTGTTTTTT. As protein: CSVWDRNTGELFF.